Below are 24 T cell receptor beta chains sequenced from a single sample in a study of control samples from healthy donors and cancer patients. Profiled with immunoSEQ multiplex PCR; TCRdb holds only in-frame clones, not every one. The table lists 170,000 or so clones, 90% of them singletons. Material for sequencing was blood. The receptors were sampled from a woman in her 50s in good health.

This chain uses TRBV28 with TRBJ1-5; unclear D gene. Germline CDR1 MDHEN, CDR2 SYDVKM. The CDR3 has 8 residues. CDR3 loop: CPNQPQHF. The DNA of the CDR3 is TGTCCTAATCAGCCCCAGCATTTT.

The chain links TRBV27 to TRBJ2-2; the match to TRBD2 covers 7 bases. The CDR3 loop spans 17 amino acids. The V gene end was trimmed by 6 bases and the J gene end by 4 bases; junction bases not matched to a gene: 14. Germline assignment: CDR1 MNHEY and CDR2 SMNVEV (reference sequence). DNA of the CDR3: TGTGCCAGCAGCCCCGGGACTACCCAACGACCCACCGGGGAGCTGTTTTTT. Encoded protein: CASSPGTTQRPTGELFF.

J is TRBJ1-5 and V is TRBV5-1, with 7 positions matching TRBD1. The V and J ends lost 2 bases and 8 bases, in that order; junction bases with no gene match: 4. CDR3 size: 13 residues. From germline, CDR1 is SGHRS and CDR2 YFSETQ. The CDR3 DNA reads TGCGCCAGCAGCTTCCAGGGGGTTGAGCCCCAGCATTTT. It codes for CASSFQGVEPQHF.

The chain couples TRBV7-2 to TRBJ2-5; D is undetermined. The closer fit of TRBJ2-7 to the DNA end suggests the J call may be wrong. This CDR3 is built from 13 residues. CDR1 and CDR2 (germline): SGHTA, FQGNSA. The chain's CDR3 is CASGNITPYEQYF. The CDR3 nucleotides read TGTGCCAGCGGTAATATCACACCCTACGAGCAGTACTTC.

This chain links TRBV28 with TRBJ2-2, with D perhaps matching TRBD2 (6 bases). The V gene's germline CDR1 is MDHEN and CDR2 SYDVKM. CDR3 length: 15 residues. With 9 bases removed from V and 5 bases from J, the gap between germline ends came to 19 bases. The CDR3 spells CASHYGGAGTGELFF. In DNA form, the CDR3 reads TGTGCCAGTCATTATGGAGGGGCCGGTACCGGGGAGCTGTTTTTT.

The chain employs TRBV30 and TRBJ1-5; D gene ambiguous. V was clipped by 1 base and J by 4 bases, with 11 bases between them. The CDR3 extends over 14 amino acids. Germline V lookup: CDR1 GTSNPN, CDR2 SVGIG (reference sequence). DNA for the CDR3: TGTGCCTGGAGTGAAAGGAGACGGAATCAGCCCCAGCATTTT. This codes for CAWSERRRNQPQHF. The variable domain in full, with the rest retrieved from reference TRBV30 and TRBJ1-5, is SQTIHQWPATLVQPVGSPLSLECTVEGTSNPNLYWYRQAAGRGLQLLFYSVGIGQISSEVPQNLSASRPQDRQFILSSKKLLLSDSGFYLCAWSERRRNQPQHFGDGTRLSIL.

The chain joins TRBV28 to TRBJ1-3; D may be TRBD1 (6 bases). Germline V CDR1 and CDR2: MDHEN, SYDVKM. The CDR3 spans 18 residues. V was shortened by 5 bases and J by 3 bases, with 23 bases between the two germline ends. Here the CDR3 DNA reads TGTGCCAGCAGTCCACCGGGACAAATATTTCTCGGTGGAAACACCATATATTTT. Its protein product is CASSPPGQIFLGGNTIYF.

This clone has just one count. J is TRBJ2-1 and V is TRBV6-5, with 9 positions matching TRBD2. The CDR3 runs to 15 residues. Per germline, CDR1 MNHEY and CDR2 SVGAGI. J gave up 10 bases and V 6 bases, and 13 bases lay outside the gene matches. The CDR3 bases are TGTGCCAGCAGGGCCCGGGGCGGGGGGGCCCGGGAGCAGTTCTTC. Protein product: CASRARGGGAREQFF.

This chain joins TRBV6-5 and TRBJ1-5; D not resolved. Germline lookup yields CDR1 MNHEY and CDR2 SVGAGI. V lost 6 bases, J lost 3 bases, and 9 bases lay in between. The CDR3 consists of 13 residues. The CDR3 loop reads CASRGRDNQPQHF. For the CDR3, the DNA is TGTGCCAGCAGAGGAAGAGACAATCAGCCCCAGCATTTT.

The chain couples TRBV5-4 to TRBJ1-1; a possible D gene is TRBD1 (5 bases). The CDR3 is 15 residues long. V lost 4 bases and J 0 bases, leaving 13 bases between the germline ends. Germline V CDR1 and CDR2: SGHNT, YYREEE (reference sequence). CDR3 sequence reads: CASSLIGGMNTEAFF. The CDR3 region has the DNA TGTGCCAGCAGCCTAATCGGGGGTATGAACACTGAAGCTTTCTTT.

This sequence joins TRBV9 and TRBJ1-2, with D uncertain. V was pared by 2 bases and J by 0 bases, with 11 bases between. Germline V gene sequence: CDR1 SGDLS, CDR2 YYNGEE. There are 15 residues in the CDR3. The DNA for the CDR3 is TGTGCCAGCAGCGTCGACCCCCTCGCTAACTATGGCTACACCTTC. Its translation is CASSVDPLANYGYTF.

The chain has TRBV28 and TRBJ1-4, with TRBD1 matching over 7 bases. V trimming: 6 bases; J trimming: 0 bases; junction bases outside the gene matches: 13. CDR3 length: 18 amino acids. Germline loops: CDR1 MDHEN, CDR2 SYDVKM. This chain's CDR3 is CASSMTGLRVATNEKLFF. CDR3 bases: TGTGCCAGCAGCATGACAGGGTTGAGGGTTGCAACTAATGAAAAACTGTTTTTT.

The CDR3 DNA is TGTGCCAGCAGGCGTAGGGACAGCTCCTACGAGCAGTACTTC. Translated: CASRRRDSSYEQYF. This chain links TRBV6-5 with TRBJ2-7; the match to TRBD1 covers 7 bases. CDR3 size: 14 residues. The V gene's germline CDR1 is MNHEY and CDR2 SVGAGI. V lost 6 bases and J lost 0; bases outside the gene matches: 5.

The chain links TRBV7-2 to TRBJ1-5, with D possibly matching TRBD1 (6 bases). Germline CDR1 SGHTA, CDR2 FQGNSA. With 5 bases removed from V and 0 bases from J, the gap between germline ends came to 11 bases. The CDR3 is made up of 15 amino acids. As DNA, the CDR3 is TGTGCCAGCAGCGCCAGGGGTTATAGCAATCAGCCCCAGCATTTT. Its translation: CASSARGYSNQPQHF.

The chain uses TRBV7-7 and TRBJ1-5; D call uncertain. The germline V gene encodes CDR1 SSHAT and CDR2 FNYEAQ (reference sequence). CDR3 size: 15 residues. V dropped 1 base and J dropped 4 bases, with 11 bases sitting between them. CDR3 protein: CASSLEAAGNQPQHF. DNA for the CDR3: TGTGCCAGCAGCTTAGAGGCGGCAGGTAATCAGCCCCAGCATTTT.

The V call is TRBV28, the J call TRBJ2-7, with D perhaps TRBD1 (5 bases). The CDR3 has 16 residues. V was cut by 6 bases and J by 2 bases, with 20 bases left in between. Germline V lookup: CDR1 MDHEN, CDR2 SYDVKM. CDR3 in amino acids: CASSGTSFDRTYEQYF. The CDR3 region has the DNA TGTGCCAGCAGCGGAACCTCATTCGACAGAACCTACGAGCAGTACTTC.

This clone was seen only once. The V and J genes are TRBV27 and TRBJ2-1; 7 nucleotides align to TRBD1. With V trimmed by 6 bases and J by 2 bases, 7 bases remained unmatched. This CDR3 is 15 amino acids long. Germline V gives CDR1 MNHEY, CDR2 SMNVEV (reference sequence). The CDR3 protein is CASRTTGVPYNEQFF. CDR3 nucleotides: TGTGCCAGCAGGACTACAGGGGTCCCCTACAATGAGCAGTTCTTC.

This clone occurred once. The sample holds other DNA sequences that translate to the same CDR3. V and J are TRBV2 and TRBJ1-2, with D maybe TRBD1 (6 bases). The CDR3 sequence is 14 residues long. CDR1 is SNHLY, CDR2 FYNNEI, per germline. Trimming took 6 bases from V and 8 from J, leaving 19 bases between them. As DNA, the CDR3 is TGTGCCAGCAGGGACAGCGAGGTCGGTCGGGGCTACACCTTC. This translates into CASRDSEVGRGYTF. Supplemented by reference TRBV2 and TRBJ1-2, the full variable domain reads EPEVTQTPSHQVTQMGQEVILRCVPISNHLYFYWYRQILGQKVEFLVSFYNNEISEKSEIFDDQFSVERPDGSNFTLKIRSTKLEDSAMYFCASRDSEVGRGYTFGSGTRLTVV.

The chain employs TRBV6-5 and TRBJ1-2; 9 nucleotides agree with TRBD1. This CDR3 is built from 15 residues. Germline values: CDR1 MNHEY, CDR2 SVGAGI. Germline trimming cut 0 bases from V and 6 bases from J; bases unmatched to any gene: 5. The CDR3 nucleotides read TGTGCCAGCAGTTACTCGGGACAGGGAAAGAATGGCTACACCTTC. Amino acid sequence: CASSYSGQGKNGYTF.

Only one count was recorded for this clone. The genes are TRBV27 and TRBJ1-5, with D unresolved. The CDR3 extends over 14 amino acids. The germline V gene has CDR1 MNHEY and CDR2 SMNVEV (reference sequence). V lost 6 bases to trimming and J lost 3 bases, with 12 bases between them. CDR3 sequence (DNA): TGTGCCAGCAGCCCTTCCGGGTACAATCAGCCCCAGCATTTT. It yields the protein CASSPSGYNQPQHF.

The chain is built from TRBV3-1 (or the pseudogene TRBV3-2) and TRBJ1-1, with D unresolved. The CDR3 runs to 14 residues. Germline V gene lookup returns CDR1 LGHDT and CDR2 YNNKEL (reference sequence). The ends were cut back, 0 bases at V and 6 bases at J, with 11 bases in the middle. The CDR3 is CASSQDLGFAEAFF. CDR3 DNA: TGTGCCAGCAGCCAAGATCTCGGGTTCGCTGAAGCTTTCTTT.

This sequence joins TRBV5-1 and TRBJ1-2, with 11 nucleotides matching TRBD1. Trimming removed 3 bases from V and 8 bases from J; junction bases left unmatched: 9. The CDR3 spans 15 residues. Germline loops: CDR1 SGHRS, CDR2 YFSETQ. CDR3 DNA sequence: TGCGCCAGCAGCTGGGACGGGACAGGGGGTTCCGGCTACACCTTC. As protein: CASSWDGTGGSGYTF.

The chain links TRBV6-5 to TRBJ1-5; D is uncertain. The CDR3 is 15 residues long. Germline loops: CDR1 MNHEY, CDR2 SVGAGI. The ends were cut back, 4 bases at V and 2 bases at J, with 12 bases in the middle. Here the CDR3 DNA reads TGTGCCAGCAGTTTATCGGGCTGGGGCAATCAGCCCCAGCATTTT. Amino acids: CASSLSGWGNQPQHF.

This clone was found a few times. This sample also contains other DNA sequences that code for the same CDR3. This chain joins TRBV7-9 and TRBJ2-3, with 8 bases identical to TRBD1. V was pared by 3 bases and J by 1 base, with 0 bases of the junction left unmatched. In germline, CDR1 is SEHNR, CDR2 FQNEAQ (reference sequence). The CDR3 length is 14 residues. CDR3 sequence reads: CASSLTGGTDTQYF. The CDR3 DNA reads as TGTGCCAGCAGCTTGACAGGGGGCACAGATACGCAGTATTTT.